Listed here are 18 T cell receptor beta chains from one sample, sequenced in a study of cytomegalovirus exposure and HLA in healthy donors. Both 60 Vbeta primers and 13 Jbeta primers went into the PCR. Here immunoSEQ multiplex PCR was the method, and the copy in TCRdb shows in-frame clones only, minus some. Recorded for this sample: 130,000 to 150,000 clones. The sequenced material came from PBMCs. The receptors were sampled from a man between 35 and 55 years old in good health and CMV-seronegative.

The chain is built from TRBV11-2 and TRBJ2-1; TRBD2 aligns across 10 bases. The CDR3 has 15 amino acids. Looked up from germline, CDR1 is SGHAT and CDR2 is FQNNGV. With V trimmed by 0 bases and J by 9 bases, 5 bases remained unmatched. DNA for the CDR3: TGTGCCAGCAGCTTAGATCATAGCGGGGGGTTTGAGCAGTTCTTC. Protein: CASSLDHSGGFEQFF.

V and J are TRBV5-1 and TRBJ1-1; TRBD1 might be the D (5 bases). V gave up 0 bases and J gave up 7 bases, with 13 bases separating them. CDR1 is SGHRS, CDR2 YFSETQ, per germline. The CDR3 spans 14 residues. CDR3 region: CASSLGQGFDEAFF. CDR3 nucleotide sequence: TGCGCCAGCAGCTTGGGTCAGGGTTTCGATGAAGCTTTCTTT. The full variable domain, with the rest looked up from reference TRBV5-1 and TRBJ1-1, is KAGVTQTPRYLIKTRGQQVTLSCSPISGHRSVSWYQQTPGQGLQFLFEYFSETQRNKGNFPGRFSGRQFSNSRSEMNVSTLELGDSALYLCASSLGQGFDEAFFGQGTRLTVV.

The chain's CDR3 is CASSQGAVDTEAFF. The CDR3 coding sequence is TGTGCCAGCTCACAGGGGGCCGTGGACACTGAAGCTTTCTTT. V and J are TRBV18 and TRBJ1-1, with 7 bases that match TRBD1. Trimming at V came to 4 bases and at J to 3 bases, leaving 5 bases not matched to a gene. The CDR3 covers 14 residues. Germline V gene data show CDR1 as KGHSH and CDR2 as LQKENI.

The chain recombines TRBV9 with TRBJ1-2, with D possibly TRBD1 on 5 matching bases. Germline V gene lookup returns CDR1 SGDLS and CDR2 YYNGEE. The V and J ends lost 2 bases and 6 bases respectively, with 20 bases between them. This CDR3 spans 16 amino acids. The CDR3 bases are TGTGCCAGCAGCGTGGGACCGGGGGATGTAGAGAATGGCTACACCTTC. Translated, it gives CASSVGPGDVENGYTF.

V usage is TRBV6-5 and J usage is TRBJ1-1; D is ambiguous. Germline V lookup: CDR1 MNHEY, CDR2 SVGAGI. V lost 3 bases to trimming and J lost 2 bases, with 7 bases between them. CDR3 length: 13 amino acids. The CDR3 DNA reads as TGTGCCAGCAGTTATAGCGTCAACACTGAAGCTTTCTTT. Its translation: CASSYSVNTEAFF.

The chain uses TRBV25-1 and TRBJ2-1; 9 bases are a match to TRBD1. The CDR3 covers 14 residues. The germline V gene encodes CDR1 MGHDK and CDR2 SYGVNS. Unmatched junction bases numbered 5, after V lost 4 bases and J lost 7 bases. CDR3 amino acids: CASSGGQGSNEQFF. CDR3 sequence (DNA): TGTGCCAGCAGTGGGGGACAGGGATCAAATGAGCAGTTCTTC. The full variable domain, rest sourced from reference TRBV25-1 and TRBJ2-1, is EADIYQTPRYLVIGTGKKITLECSQTMGHDKMYWYQQDPGMELHLIHYSYGVNSTEKGDLSSESTVSRIRTEHFPLTLESARPSHTSQYLCASSGGQGSNEQFFGPGTRLTVL.

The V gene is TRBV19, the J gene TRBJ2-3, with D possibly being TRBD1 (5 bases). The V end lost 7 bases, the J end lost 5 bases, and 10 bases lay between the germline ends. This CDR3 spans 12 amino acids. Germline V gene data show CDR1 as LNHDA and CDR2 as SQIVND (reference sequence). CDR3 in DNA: TGTGCCAGTACCCAGGGTGGAGATACGCAGTATTTT. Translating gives CASTQGGDTQYF.

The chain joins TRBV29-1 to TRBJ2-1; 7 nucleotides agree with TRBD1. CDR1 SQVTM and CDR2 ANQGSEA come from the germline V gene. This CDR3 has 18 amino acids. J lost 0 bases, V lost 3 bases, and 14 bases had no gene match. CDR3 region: CSVETGMVRGTSYNEQFF. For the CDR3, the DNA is TGCAGCGTTGAGACAGGGATGGTTAGGGGTACCTCCTACAATGAGCAGTTCTTC.

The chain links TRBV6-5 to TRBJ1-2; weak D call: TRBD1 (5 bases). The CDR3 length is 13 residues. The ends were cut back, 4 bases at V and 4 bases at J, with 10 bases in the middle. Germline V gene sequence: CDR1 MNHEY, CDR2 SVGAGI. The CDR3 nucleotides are TGTGCCAGCAGTTTCGGGGGAAGCTATGGCTACACCTTC. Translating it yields CASSFGGSYGYTF.

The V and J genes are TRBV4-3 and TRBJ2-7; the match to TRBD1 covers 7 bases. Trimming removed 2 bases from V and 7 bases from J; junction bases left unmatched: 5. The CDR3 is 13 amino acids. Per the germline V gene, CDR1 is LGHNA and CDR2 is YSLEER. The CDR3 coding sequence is TGCGCCAGCAGCCAAACAGGGGTTGAGGAGCAGTACTTC. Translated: CASSQTGVEEQYF.

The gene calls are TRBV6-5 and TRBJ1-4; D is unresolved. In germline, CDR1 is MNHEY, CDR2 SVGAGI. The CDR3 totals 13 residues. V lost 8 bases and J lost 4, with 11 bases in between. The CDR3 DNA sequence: TGTGCCAGCGGGCTCTTGGGTAATGAAAAACTGTTTTTT. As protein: CASGLLGNEKLFF.

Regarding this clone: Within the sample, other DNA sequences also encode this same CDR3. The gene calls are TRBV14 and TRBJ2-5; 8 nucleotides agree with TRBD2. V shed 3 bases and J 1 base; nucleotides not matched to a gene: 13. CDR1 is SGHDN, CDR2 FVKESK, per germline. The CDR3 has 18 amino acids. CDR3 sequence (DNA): TGTGCCAGCAGCCATCGACTGGCGGGGGGCTCTTTCCAAGAGACCCAGTACTTC. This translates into CASSHRLAGGSFQETQYF.

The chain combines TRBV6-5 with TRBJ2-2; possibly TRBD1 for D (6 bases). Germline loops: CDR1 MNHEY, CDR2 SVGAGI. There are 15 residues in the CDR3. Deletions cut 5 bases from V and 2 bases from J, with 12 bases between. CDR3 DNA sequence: TGTGCCAGCAGTACAGGGTCGGGAAACACCGGGGAGCTGTTTTTT. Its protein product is CASSTGSGNTGELFF.

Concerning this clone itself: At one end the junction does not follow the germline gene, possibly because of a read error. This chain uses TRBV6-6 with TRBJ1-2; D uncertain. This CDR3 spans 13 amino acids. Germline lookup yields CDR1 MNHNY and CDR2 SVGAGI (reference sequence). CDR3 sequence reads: CVSSYDTNYGYTF. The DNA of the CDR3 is TGTGTCAGCAGTTACGATACAAACTATGGCTACACCTTC.

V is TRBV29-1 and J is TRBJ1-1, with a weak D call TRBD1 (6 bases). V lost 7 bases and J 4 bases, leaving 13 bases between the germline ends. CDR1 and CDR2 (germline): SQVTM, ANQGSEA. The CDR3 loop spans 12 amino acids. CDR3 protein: CSAQQGSTEAFF. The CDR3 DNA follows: TGCAGCGCCCAACAGGGCTCCACTGAAGCTTTCTTT.

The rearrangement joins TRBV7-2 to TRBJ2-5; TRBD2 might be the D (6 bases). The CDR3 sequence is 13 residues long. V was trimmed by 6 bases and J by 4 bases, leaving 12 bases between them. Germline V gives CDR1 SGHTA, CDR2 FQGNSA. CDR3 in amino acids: CASRGRGGETQYF. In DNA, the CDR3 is TGTGCCAGCAGGGGGCGGGGTGGAGAGACCCAGTACTTC.

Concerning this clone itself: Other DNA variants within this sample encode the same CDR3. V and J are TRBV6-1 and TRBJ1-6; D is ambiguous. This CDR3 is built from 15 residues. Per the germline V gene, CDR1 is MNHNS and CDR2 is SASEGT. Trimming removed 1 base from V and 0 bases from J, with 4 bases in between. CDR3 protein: CASSEGSSYNSPLHF. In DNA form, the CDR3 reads TGTGCCAGCAGTGAAGGGAGCTCCTATAATTCACCCCTCCACTTT.

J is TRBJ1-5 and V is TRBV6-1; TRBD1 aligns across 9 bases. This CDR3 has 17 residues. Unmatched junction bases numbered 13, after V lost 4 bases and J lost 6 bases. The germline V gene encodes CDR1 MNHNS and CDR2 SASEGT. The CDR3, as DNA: TGTGCCAGCAGTGGGTTCATCGGACAGGGGCTTCGTCAGCCCCAGCATTTT. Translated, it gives CASSGFIGQGLRQPQHF.